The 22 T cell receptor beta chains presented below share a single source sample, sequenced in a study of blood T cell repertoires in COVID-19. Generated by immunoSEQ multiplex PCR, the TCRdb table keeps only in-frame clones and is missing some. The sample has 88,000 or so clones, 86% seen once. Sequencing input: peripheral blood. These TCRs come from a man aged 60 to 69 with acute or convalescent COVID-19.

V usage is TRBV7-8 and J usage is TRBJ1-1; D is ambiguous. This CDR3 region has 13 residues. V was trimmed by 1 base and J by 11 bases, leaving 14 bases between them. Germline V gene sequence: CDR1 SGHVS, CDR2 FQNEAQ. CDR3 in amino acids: CASSLVTVWNAFF. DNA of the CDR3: TGTGCCAGCAGCTTAGTTACAGTCTGGAATGCTTTCTTT.

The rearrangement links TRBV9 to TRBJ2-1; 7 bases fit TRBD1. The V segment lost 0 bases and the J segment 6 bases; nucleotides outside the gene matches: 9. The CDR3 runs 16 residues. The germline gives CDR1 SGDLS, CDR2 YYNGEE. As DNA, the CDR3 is TGTGCCAGCAGCGTAGCCCCGGACAGGCGAGGCAATGAGCAGTTCTTC. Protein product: CASSVAPDRRGNEQFF.

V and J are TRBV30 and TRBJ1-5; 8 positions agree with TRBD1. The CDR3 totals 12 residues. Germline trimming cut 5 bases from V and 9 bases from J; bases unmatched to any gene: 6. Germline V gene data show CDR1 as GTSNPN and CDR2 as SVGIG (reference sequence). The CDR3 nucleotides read TGTGCCTGGGGGACAGGTCCGGGGCCCCAGCATTTT. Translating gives CAWGTGPGPQHF. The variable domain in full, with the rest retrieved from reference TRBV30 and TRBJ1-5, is SQTIHQWPATLVQPVGSPLSLECTVEGTSNPNLYWYRQAAGRGLQLLFYSVGIGQISSEVPQNLSASRPQDRQFILSSKKLLLSDSGFYLCAWGTGPGPQHFGDGTRLSIL.

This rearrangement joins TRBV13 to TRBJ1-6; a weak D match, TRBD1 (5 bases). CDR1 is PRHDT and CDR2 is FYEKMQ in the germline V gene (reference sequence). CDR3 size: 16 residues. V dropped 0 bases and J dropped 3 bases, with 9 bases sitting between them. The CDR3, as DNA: TGTGCCAGCAGCTTAGGTTGGGGGGACTATAATTCACCCCTCCACTTT. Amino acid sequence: CASSLGWGDYNSPLHF. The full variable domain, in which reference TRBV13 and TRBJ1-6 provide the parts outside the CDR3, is AAGVIQSPRHLIKEKRETATLKCYPIPRHDTVYWYQQGPGQDPQFLISFYEKMQSDKGSIPDRFSAQQFSDYHSELNMSSLELGDSALYFCASSLGWGDYNSPLHFGNGTRLTVT.

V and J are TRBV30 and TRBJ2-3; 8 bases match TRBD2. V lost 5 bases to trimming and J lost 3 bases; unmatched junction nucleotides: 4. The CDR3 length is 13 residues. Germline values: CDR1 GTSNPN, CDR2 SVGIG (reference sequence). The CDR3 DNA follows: TGTGCCTGGTCCGGGGGGGGGACAGATACGCAGTATTTT. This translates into CAWSGGGTDTQYF.

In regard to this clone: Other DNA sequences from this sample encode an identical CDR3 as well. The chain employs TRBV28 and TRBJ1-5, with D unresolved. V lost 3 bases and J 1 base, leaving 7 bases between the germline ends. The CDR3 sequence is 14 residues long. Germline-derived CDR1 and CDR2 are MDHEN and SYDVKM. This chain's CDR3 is CASSLAGSNQPQHF. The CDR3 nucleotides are TGTGCCAGCAGTTTGGCGGGGAGCAATCAGCCCCAGCATTTT.

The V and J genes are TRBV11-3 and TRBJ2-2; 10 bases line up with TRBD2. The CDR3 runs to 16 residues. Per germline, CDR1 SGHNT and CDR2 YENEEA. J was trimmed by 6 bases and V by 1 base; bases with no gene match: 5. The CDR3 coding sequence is TGTGCCAGCAGCTTAGCTCTAGCGGGAGTCTCCGGGGAGCTGTTTTTT. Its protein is CASSLALAGVSGELFF.

DNA of the CDR3: TGTGCCAGTACCCCACCGGGGTATTGGGCGGGGGACACAGATACGCAGTATTTT. The encoded protein is CASTPPGYWAGDTDTQYF. The genes are TRBV19 and TRBJ2-3, with 7 bases that match TRBD2. J was trimmed by 2 bases and V by 7 bases; bases with no gene match: 18. CDR3 length: 18 residues. From germline, CDR1 is LNHDA and CDR2 SQIVND (reference sequence).

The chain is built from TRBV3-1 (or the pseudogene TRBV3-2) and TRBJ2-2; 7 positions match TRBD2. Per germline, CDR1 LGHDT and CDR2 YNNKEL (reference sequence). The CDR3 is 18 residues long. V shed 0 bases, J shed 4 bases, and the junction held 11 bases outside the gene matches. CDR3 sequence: CASSQDLRLAFSTGELFF. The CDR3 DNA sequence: TGTGCCAGCAGCCAAGATTTAAGACTAGCTTTTAGCACCGGGGAGCTGTTTTTT.

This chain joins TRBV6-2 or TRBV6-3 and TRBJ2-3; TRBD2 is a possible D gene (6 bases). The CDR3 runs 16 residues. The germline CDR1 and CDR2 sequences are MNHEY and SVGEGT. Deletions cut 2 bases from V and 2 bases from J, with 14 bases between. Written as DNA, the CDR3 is TGTGCCAGCAGTTACGGGGACTCGGGGTACACAGATACGCAGTATTTT. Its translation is CASSYGDSGYTDTQYF.

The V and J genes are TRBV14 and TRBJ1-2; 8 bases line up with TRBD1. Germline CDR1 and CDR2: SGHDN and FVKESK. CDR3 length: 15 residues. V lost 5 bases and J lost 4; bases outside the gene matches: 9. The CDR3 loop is CASSLRGTGSYGYTF. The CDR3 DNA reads TGTGCCAGCAGCTTACGGGGGACAGGAAGCTATGGCTACACCTTC. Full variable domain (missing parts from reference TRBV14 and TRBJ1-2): EAGVTQFPSHSVIEKGQTVTLRCDPISGHDNLYWYRRVMGKEIKFLLHFVKESKQDESGMPNNRFLAERTGGTYSTLKVQPAELEDSGVYFCASSLRGTGSYGYTFGSGTRLTVV.

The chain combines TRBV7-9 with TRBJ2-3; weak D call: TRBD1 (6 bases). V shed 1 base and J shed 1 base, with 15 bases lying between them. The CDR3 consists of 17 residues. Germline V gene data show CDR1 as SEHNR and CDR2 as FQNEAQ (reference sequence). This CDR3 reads CASSLGRVGAGTDTQYF. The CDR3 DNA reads TGTGCCAGCAGCTTAGGTAGGGTGGGGGCTGGCACAGATACGCAGTATTTT.

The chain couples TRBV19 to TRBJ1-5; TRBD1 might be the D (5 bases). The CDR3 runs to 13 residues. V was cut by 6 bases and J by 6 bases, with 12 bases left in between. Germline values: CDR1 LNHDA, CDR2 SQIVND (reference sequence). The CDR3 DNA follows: TGTGCCAGTAGCCCGGCCAGGGCTCAGCCCCAGCATTTT. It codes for CASSPARAQPQHF.

CDR3 amino acids: CASSLGPGSDTQYF. The DNA of the CDR3 is TGTGCCAGCAGCTTAGGCCCGGGATCAGATACGCAGTATTTT. The rearrangement links TRBV7-6 to TRBJ2-3, with D maybe TRBD2 (5 bases). V was cut by 1 base and J by 4 bases, with 9 bases left in between. The CDR3 is 14 residues long. Germline V lookup: CDR1 SGHVS, CDR2 FNYEAQ.

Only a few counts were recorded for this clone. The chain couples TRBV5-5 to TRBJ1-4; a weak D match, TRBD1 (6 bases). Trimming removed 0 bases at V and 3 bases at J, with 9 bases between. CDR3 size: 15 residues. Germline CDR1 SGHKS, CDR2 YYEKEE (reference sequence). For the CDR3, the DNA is TGTGCCAGCAGCTTGGCCGGGACACCTAATGAAAAACTGTTTTTT. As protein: CASSLAGTPNEKLFF.

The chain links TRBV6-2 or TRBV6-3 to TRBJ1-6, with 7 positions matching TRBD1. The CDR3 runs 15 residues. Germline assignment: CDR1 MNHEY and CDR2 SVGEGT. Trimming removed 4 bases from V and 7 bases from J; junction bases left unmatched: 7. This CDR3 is CASSLNRDSNSPLHF. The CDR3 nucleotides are TGTGCCAGCAGTTTAAACCGGGACAGCAATTCACCCCTCCACTTT.

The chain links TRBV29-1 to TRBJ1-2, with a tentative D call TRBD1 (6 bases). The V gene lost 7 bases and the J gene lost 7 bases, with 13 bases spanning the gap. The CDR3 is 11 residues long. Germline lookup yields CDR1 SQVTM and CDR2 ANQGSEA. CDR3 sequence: CSAEQGLGYTF. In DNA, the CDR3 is TGCAGCGCCGAACAGGGTCTTGGCTACACCTTC. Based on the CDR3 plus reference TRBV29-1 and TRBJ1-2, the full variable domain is SAVISQKPSRDICQRGTSLTIQCQVDSQVTMMFWYRQQPGQSLTLIATANQGSEATYESGFVIDKFPISRPNLTFSTLTVSNMSPEDSSIYLCSAEQGLGYTFGSGTRLTVV.

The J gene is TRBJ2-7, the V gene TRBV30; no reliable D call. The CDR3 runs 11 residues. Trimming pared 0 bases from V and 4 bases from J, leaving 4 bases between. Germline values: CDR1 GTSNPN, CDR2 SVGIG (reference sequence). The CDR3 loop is CAWSVYYEQYF. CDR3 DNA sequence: TGTGCCTGGAGTGTATATTACGAGCAGTACTTC.

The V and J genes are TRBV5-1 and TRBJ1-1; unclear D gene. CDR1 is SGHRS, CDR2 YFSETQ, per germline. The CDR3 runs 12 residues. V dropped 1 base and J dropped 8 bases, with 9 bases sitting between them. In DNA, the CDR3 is TGCGCCAGCAGCTTGTTATCGGTAGAAGCTTTCTTT. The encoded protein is CASSLLSVEAFF.

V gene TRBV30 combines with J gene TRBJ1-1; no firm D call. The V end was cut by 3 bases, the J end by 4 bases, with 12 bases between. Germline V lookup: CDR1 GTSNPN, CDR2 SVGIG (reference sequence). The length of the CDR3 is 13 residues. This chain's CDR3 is CAWRVSAGTEAFF. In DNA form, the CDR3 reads TGTGCCTGGAGGGTCTCGGCAGGCACTGAAGCTTTCTTT.

CDR3 sequence: CASSASGGRYNEQFF. The CDR3 region has the DNA TGTGCCAGCAGTGCTTCGGGGGGGCGGTACAATGAGCAGTTCTTC. The V gene is TRBV28, the J gene TRBJ2-1; 8 positions agree with TRBD2. V was clipped by 5 bases and J by 4 bases; unmatched bases: 7. The germline CDR1 and CDR2 sequences are MDHEN and SYDVKM. This CDR3 spans 15 amino acids. Full variable domain (remainder filled in from reference TRBV28 and TRBJ2-1): DVKVTQSSRYLVKRTGEKVFLECVQDMDHENMFWYRQDPGLGLRLIYFSYDVKMKEKGDIPEGYSVSREKKERFSLILESASTNQTSMYLCASSASGGRYNEQFFGPGTRLTVL.

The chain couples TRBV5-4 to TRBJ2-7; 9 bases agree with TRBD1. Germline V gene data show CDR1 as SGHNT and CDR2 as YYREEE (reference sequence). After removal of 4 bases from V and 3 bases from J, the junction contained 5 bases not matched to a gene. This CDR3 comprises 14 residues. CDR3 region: CASSRKTGGYEQYF. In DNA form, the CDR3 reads TGTGCCAGCAGCAGAAAGACAGGGGGCTACGAGCAGTACTTC.